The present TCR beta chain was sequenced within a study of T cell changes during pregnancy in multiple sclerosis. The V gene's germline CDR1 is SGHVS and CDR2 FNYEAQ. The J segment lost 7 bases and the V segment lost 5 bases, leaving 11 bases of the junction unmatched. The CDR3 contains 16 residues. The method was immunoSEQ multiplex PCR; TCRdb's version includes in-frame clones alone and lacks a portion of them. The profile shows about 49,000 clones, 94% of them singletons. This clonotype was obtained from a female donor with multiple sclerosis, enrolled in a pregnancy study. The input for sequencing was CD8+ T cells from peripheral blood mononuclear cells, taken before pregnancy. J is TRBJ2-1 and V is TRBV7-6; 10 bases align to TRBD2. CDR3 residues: CASSLGSSGSTNEQFF. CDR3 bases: TGTGCCAGCAGCCTCGGGTCTAGCGGGAGTACGAATGAGCAGTTCTTC. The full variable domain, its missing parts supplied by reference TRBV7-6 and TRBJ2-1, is GAGVSQSPRYKVTKRGQDVALRCDPISGHVSLYWYRQALGQGPEFLTYFNYEAQQDKSGLPNDRFSAERPEGSISTLTIQRTEQRDSAMYRCASSLGSSGSTNEQFFGPGTRLTVL.